These 23 T cell receptor beta chains originate from one sample sequenced in a study of cytomegalovirus exposure and HLA in healthy donors (dated by TCRdb to 2017 to 2019). The receptor library was made with the immunoSEQ multiplex PCR assay. The table was pulled from immuneACCESS by TCRdb, which kept in-frame rearrangements only. Such tables lose some clones; where checked, under half of the loss comes from unresolved V genes, and the rest has no known cause. This sample lists roughly 240,000 clones; approximately 90% were detected once. The top ten clonotypes cover 2% to 3% of the sample. Sequencing was done on a sample of PBMCs. Receptors originate from a young man in good health and CMV-seronegative.

This chain joins TRBV4-1 and TRBJ1-3; maybe TRBD1 (5 bases). From germline, CDR1 is MGHRA and CDR2 YSYEKL. The CDR3 has 15 residues. The V end lost 4 bases, the J end lost 4 bases, and 14 bases lay between the germline ends. CDR3 bases: TGCGCCAGCAGCCTCCTAGGGGCGGGAGGAAACACCATATATTTT. Protein product: CASSLLGAGGNTIYF.

Here the CDR3 reads CASSPWREGGQPQHF. CDR3 DNA: TGTGCCAGCAGCCCTTGGAGGGAGGGCGGGCAGCCCCAGCATTTT. The V call is TRBV9, the J call TRBJ1-5, with D hard to call. Trimming took 4 bases from V and 7 from J, leaving 18 bases between them. This CDR3 has 15 amino acids. The germline gives CDR1 SGDLS, CDR2 YYNGEE.

This rearrangement joins TRBV5-4 to TRBJ2-3, with TRBD2 identical over 11 bases. This CDR3 has 15 amino acids. The V gene's germline CDR1 is SGHNT and CDR2 YYREEE (reference sequence). The V segment lost 0 bases and the J segment 3 bases; nucleotides outside the gene matches: 0. This CDR3 is CASSLASGRTDTQYF. The CDR3 coding sequence is TGTGCCAGCAGCTTGGCTAGCGGGAGGACAGATACGCAGTATTTT.

The count of this clone is one. This chain joins TRBV2 and TRBJ2-7; no clear D gene. The CDR3 is 12 residues long. V lost 6 bases to trimming and J lost 2 bases, with 8 bases between them. Germline V lookup: CDR1 SNHLY, CDR2 FYNNEI. CDR3 coding DNA: TGTGCCAGCAGCCAAGAGACCTACGAGCAGTACTTC. It specifies CASSQETYEQYF.

J is TRBJ2-3 and V is TRBV18; D is undetermined. Germline V gives CDR1 KGHSH, CDR2 LQKENI. The CDR3 runs 13 residues. Trimming removed 0 bases at V and 4 bases at J, with 5 bases between. CDR3 sequence reads: CASSPPVPDTQYF. The CDR3 DNA sequence: TGTGCCAGCTCACCACCCGTTCCAGATACGCAGTATTTT.

This clone has a handful of counts. The V call is TRBV7-9, the J call TRBJ1-1; D is uncertain. The CDR3 totals 13 residues. Trimming cost V 5 bases and J 7 bases, with 14 bases left between them. Germline CDR1 is SEHNR and CDR2 is FQNEAQ (reference sequence). The CDR3 loop is CASSNSAGSEAFF. The CDR3 region has the DNA TGTGCCAGCAGCAATTCGGCAGGAAGTGAAGCTTTCTTT.

The J gene is TRBJ2-7, the V gene TRBV28; 9 nucleotides agree with TRBD2. Germline V gene lookup returns CDR1 MDHEN and CDR2 SYDVKM. The CDR3 is 14 amino acids. J lost 0 bases, V lost 6 bases, and 3 bases had no gene match. In DNA form, the CDR3 reads TGTGCCAGCAGATTAGCGGGGGACTCCTACGAGCAGTACTTC. Translating gives CASRLAGDSYEQYF.

This chain connects TRBV9 to TRBJ2-4; 10 positions match TRBD1. J lost 1 base, V lost 0 bases, and 10 bases had no gene match. The CDR3 spans 19 residues. Germline CDR1 is SGDLS and CDR2 is YYNGEE. The CDR3 spells CASSVDATGGSFAKNIQYF. The CDR3 bases are TGTGCCAGCAGCGTAGATGCGACAGGGGGCTCTTTCGCCAAAAACATTCAGTACTTC.

This chain uses TRBV9 with TRBJ2-3; D is unresolved. Germline lookup yields CDR1 SGDLS and CDR2 YYNGEE. With 2 bases removed from V and 2 bases from J, the gap between germline ends came to 12 bases. The CDR3 is 15 amino acids. As DNA, the CDR3 is TGTGCCAGCAGCGTTGCGGCGGTCTCCACAGATACGCAGTATTTT. Its protein is CASSVAAVSTDTQYF.

About this clone: Other nucleotide sequences from this sample produce the same CDR3. V is TRBV4-2 and J is TRBJ2-7, with 8 bases matching TRBD2. V was pared by 0 bases and J by 0 bases, with 1 base of the junction left unmatched. This CDR3 region has 15 residues. Germline V lookup: CDR1 LGHNA, CDR2 YNFKEQ. CDR3 sequence reads: CASSQESGSSYEQYF. In nucleotides, the CDR3 is TGTGCCAGCAGCCAAGAGAGCGGGAGCTCCTACGAGCAGTACTTC.

The J gene is TRBJ1-2, the V gene TRBV6-5; 7 nucleotides line up with TRBD1. With 6 bases clipped from V and 6 bases from J, the junction kept 7 bases outside the gene matches. CDR1 MNHEY and CDR2 SVGAGI come from the germline V gene. The CDR3 totals 13 residues. The CDR3 region has the DNA TGTGCCAGCAGGGGATATCAGGGGGATGGCTACACCTTC. As protein: CASRGYQGDGYTF.

This clone showed up just a few times. The CDR3 loop is CASSSGEGYTF. DNA for the CDR3: TGCGCCAGCAGCTCAGGGGAGGGCTACACCTTC. V usage is TRBV5-1 and J usage is TRBJ1-2; a possible D gene is TRBD1 (6 bases). The CDR3 spans 11 residues. Trimming took off 3 bases at V and 8 bases at J, with 8 bases between the two ends. The V gene's germline CDR1 is SGHRS and CDR2 YFSETQ.

The chain is built from TRBV12-5 and TRBJ2-2; 9 nucleotides match TRBD2. The CDR3 has 14 amino acids. Trimming took 7 bases from V and 0 from J; bases not matched to a gene: 0. Germline V lookup: CDR1 LGHNT, CDR2 FRNRAP. The CDR3 loop is CASASGANTGELFF. CDR3 nucleotide sequence: TGTGCTAGTGCTAGCGGGGCGAACACCGGGGAGCTGTTTTTT. The whole variable domain, remainder taken from reference TRBV12-5 and TRBJ2-2, is DARVTQTPRHKVTEMGQEVTMRCQPILGHNTVFWYRQTMMQGLELLAYFRNRAPLDDSGMPKDRFSAEMPDATLATLKIQPSEPRDSAVYFCASASGANTGELFFGEGSRLTVL.

The rearrangement uses TRBV5-1 and TRBJ2-3; 9 bases are shared with TRBD2. Looked up from germline, CDR1 is SGHRS and CDR2 is YFSETQ. This CDR3 contains 16 residues. The V segment lost 4 bases and the J segment 2 bases; nucleotides outside the gene matches: 8. The CDR3 protein is CASSPSTSGHTDTQYF. CDR3 bases: TGCGCCAGCAGCCCATCGACTAGCGGTCACACAGATACGCAGTATTTT. The full variable domain, with the rest looked up from reference TRBV5-1 and TRBJ2-3, is KAGVTQTPRYLIKTRGQQVTLSCSPISGHRSVSWYQQTPGQGLQFLFEYFSETQRNKGNFPGRFSGRQFSNSRSEMNVSTLELGDSALYLCASSPSTSGHTDTQYFGPGTRLTVL.

The rearrangement uses TRBV7-3 and TRBJ1-6; weak D call: TRBD1 (5 bases). This CDR3 is 12 amino acids long. Trimming left V 1 base short and J 12 bases short, with 7 bases between. Germline V gene data show CDR1 as SGHTA and CDR2 as FQGTGA. The CDR3 DNA sequence: TGTGCCAGCAGCTTAATGGGGGGACCCCTCCACTTT. Its translation is CASSLMGGPLHF.

This chain joins TRBV9 and TRBJ2-1, with D tentatively TRBD1 (5 bases). Trimming took 0 bases from V and 12 from J, leaving 19 bases between them. CDR1 SGDLS and CDR2 YYNGEE come from the germline V gene. The CDR3 is 15 residues long. CDR3 residues: CASSVEGFGHRRQFF. The CDR3 nucleotides read TGTGCCAGCAGCGTAGAGGGTTTCGGACACCGAAGGCAGTTCTTC.

V gene TRBV27 combines with J gene TRBJ2-7; 8 bases are shared with TRBD1. Per the germline V gene, CDR1 is MNHEY and CDR2 is SMNVEV (reference sequence). The CDR3 runs to 10 residues. V shed 4 bases and J 11 bases; nucleotides not matched to a gene: 1. The DNA of the CDR3 is TGTGCCAGCAGTTCGACAGGGGAGTACTTC. Translated: CASSSTGEYF.

This chain joins TRBV4-3 and TRBJ2-6; D possibly corresponds to TRBD1 (5 bases). Trimming stripped 0 bases from V and 11 bases from J, with 17 bases between. In germline, CDR1 is LGHNA, CDR2 YSLEER. The CDR3 loop spans 16 amino acids. CDR3 nucleotides: TGCGCCAGCAGCCAAGATCGGTGGCAGGGTGGAGACGTCCTGACTTTC. This sequence encodes CASSQDRWQGGDVLTF.

This clone was seen a handful of times. This chain joins TRBV5-4 and TRBJ1-2; 7 positions agree with TRBD1. Germline CDR1 is SGHNT and CDR2 is YYREEE (reference sequence). V was pared by 4 bases and J by 2 bases, with 5 bases of the junction left unmatched. This CDR3 is built from 14 residues. CDR3 nucleotides: TGTGCCAGCAGCGGAGGGGGACAGAACTATGGCTACACCTTC. This translates into CASSGGGQNYGYTF. The variable domain in full, with the rest retrieved from reference TRBV5-4 and TRBJ1-2, is ETGVTQSPTHLIKTRGQQVTLRCSSQSGHNTVSWYQQALGQGPQFIFQYYREEENGRGNFPPRFSGLQFPNYSSELNVNALELDDSALYLCASSGGGQNYGYTFGSGTRLTVV.

The gene calls are TRBV9 and TRBJ2-1; D possibly corresponds to TRBD2 (6 bases). Germline V gives CDR1 SGDLS, CDR2 YYNGEE. V lost 0 bases and J lost 10, with 11 bases in between. This CDR3 has 13 residues. CDR3 DNA sequence: TGTGCCAGCAGCGTAGCGGGAGTAGGCGAGCAGTTCTTC. It is translated as CASSVAGVGEQFF.

The DNA of the CDR3 is TGTGCCAGCAGCTTCCGCCCCTGGGACAGGGGGCACGAGCAGTACTTC. It specifies CASSFRPWDRGHEQYF. V gene TRBV7-8 combines with J gene TRBJ2-7; 12 bases map to TRBD1. Looked up from germline, CDR1 is SGHVS and CDR2 is FQNEAQ. This CDR3 is 16 amino acids long. V was clipped by 3 bases and J by 5 bases; unmatched bases: 8.

The sample holds a few counts of this clone. This sequence joins TRBV7-8 and TRBJ2-2, with 7 bases lining up with TRBD1. Germline V gene lookup returns CDR1 SGHVS and CDR2 FQNEAQ. The CDR3 has 16 residues. Trimming at V came to 5 bases and at J to 6 bases, leaving 12 bases not matched to a gene. CDR3 sequence (DNA): TGTGCCAGCAGCCAAGTGACAGGGAATTGGGCCGGGGAGCTGTTTTTT. Amino acids: CASSQVTGNWAGELFF.

The genes are TRBV7-2 and TRBJ2-1; TRBD1 aligns across 10 bases. CDR3 length: 14 amino acids. V dropped 1 base and J dropped 9; count of bases not matched to a gene: 3. Looked up from germline, CDR1 is SGHTA and CDR2 is FQGNSA. The CDR3 here is CASSLEGTGVEQFF. In DNA, the CDR3 is TGTGCCAGCAGCTTAGAAGGGACAGGGGTTGAGCAGTTCTTC. Looking up the rest from reference TRBV7-2 and TRBJ2-1 gives the full variable domain: GAGVSQSPSNKVTEKGKDVELRCDPISGHTALYWYRQSLGQGLEFLIYFQGNSAPDKSGLPSDRFSAERTGGSVSTLTIQRTQQEDSAVYLCASSLEGTGVEQFFGPGTRLTVL.